The 13 T cell receptor beta chains given below trace back to one sample, sequenced in a study of cytomegalovirus exposure and HLA in healthy donors. 60 Vbeta and 13 Jbeta primers were used in PCR. Assay used: immunoSEQ multiplex PCR; TCRdb lists only in-frame clones, some missing. Of around 190,000 clones listed, approximately 80% are singletons. Source material: PBMCs. The origin of the receptors is a woman aged 30 to 39 in good health and CMV-seropositive.

V gene TRBV4-3 combines with J gene TRBJ2-2; D perhaps matches TRBD2 (5 bases). CDR3 size: 16 residues. Trimming left V 5 bases short and J 4 bases short, with 17 bases between. The germline V gene has CDR1 LGHNA and CDR2 YSLEER. The CDR3 sequence is CASSAGGAAVTGELFF. The CDR3 DNA follows: TGCGCCAGCAGCGCGGGTGGAGCAGCGGTCACCGGGGAGCTGTTTTTT.

This chain connects TRBV30 to TRBJ1-1; D unresolved. CDR3 length: 15 residues. Germline V CDR1 and CDR2: GTSNPN, SVGIG (reference sequence). Trimming took off 2 bases at V and 2 bases at J, with 15 bases between the two ends. The CDR3 loop is CAWSRFYRENTEAFF. The CDR3 DNA sequence: TGTGCCTGGAGTAGATTCTACCGGGAAAACACTGAAGCTTTCTTT.

The genes are TRBV5-8 and TRBJ1-1; no clear D. The CDR3 covers 13 residues. The V and J ends lost 0 bases and 1 base respectively, with 4 bases between them. The germline CDR1 and CDR2 sequences are SGHTS and YDEGEE. The CDR3 sequence is CASSLDRNTEAFF. The CDR3 nucleotides are TGTGCCAGCAGCTTGGACAGGAACACTGAAGCTTTCTTT.

The chain is built from TRBV4-1 and TRBJ2-1; 9 bases match TRBD2. From germline, CDR1 is MGHRA and CDR2 YSYEKL. The CDR3 is 15 amino acids. V lost 8 bases, J lost 4 bases, and 9 bases stayed unmatched. The CDR3 loop is CASRLAGEIYNEQFF. The CDR3 DNA sequence: TGCGCCAGCCGATTAGCGGGAGAAATATACAATGAGCAGTTCTTC.

The rearrangement joins TRBV21-1 to TRBJ2-5; TRBD2 is the table's D call and was not checked against the DNA. TRBV21-1 is noted as a pseudogene. CDR3 length equals 15 residues. The chain's CDR3 is CASSKGGGTQETQYF. CDR3 nucleotide sequence: TGTGCCAGCAGCAAGGGGGGGGGAACTCAAGAGACCCAGTACTTC.

This chain joins TRBV10-3 and TRBJ2-7; 8 nucleotides line up with TRBD1. The V gene's germline CDR1 is ENHRY and CDR2 SYGVKD. The CDR3 has 15 residues. V gave up 0 bases and J gave up 7 bases; unmatched junction bases: 8. CDR3: CAISESWTGTGEQYF. DNA for the CDR3: TGTGCCATCAGTGAGTCATGGACAGGGACGGGGGAGCAGTACTTC.

The gene calls are TRBV7-6 and TRBJ2-1; D possibly corresponds to TRBD2 (6 bases). Germline V lookup: CDR1 SGHVS, CDR2 FNYEAQ. The CDR3 runs 14 residues. Trimming left V 8 bases short and J 4 bases short, with 15 bases between. DNA of the CDR3: TGTGCCAGCTCCCCCAGCGGGCCTTACAATGAGCAGTTCTTC. Translation gives CASSPSGPYNEQFF. The complete variable domain, with remaining parts taken from reference TRBV7-6 and TRBJ2-1, reads GAGVSQSPRYKVTKRGQDVALRCDPISGHVSLYWYRQALGQGPEFLTYFNYEAQQDKSGLPNDRFSAERPEGSISTLTIQRTEQRDSAMYRCASSPSGPYNEQFFGPGTRLTVL.

The rearrangement uses TRBV19 and TRBJ1-2, with TRBD1 matching over 7 bases. Germline lookup yields CDR1 LNHDA and CDR2 SQIVND (reference sequence). Trimming cost V 1 base and J 4 bases; bases outside gene matches: 6. The CDR3 has 15 residues. The CDR3 loop reads CASSIVGQEAYGYTF. For the CDR3, the DNA is TGTGCCAGTAGTATAGTCGGACAGGAAGCCTATGGCTACACCTTC.

The chain employs TRBV2 and TRBJ2-7; D perhaps matches TRBD1 (6 bases). The CDR3 length is 14 residues. CDR1 is SNHLY, CDR2 FYNNEI, per germline. V lost 7 bases to trimming and J lost 2 bases, with 15 bases between them. CDR3 nucleotides: TGTGCCAGCACATGGACAGAAAGTACCTACGAGCAGTACTTC. Residues: CASTWTESTYEQYF.

V and J are TRBV5-1 and TRBJ1-6, with 7 bases that match TRBD1. The ends lost 2 bases at V and 5 bases at J; junction bases unmatched: 4. Germline V gene lookup returns CDR1 SGHRS and CDR2 YFSETQ. The CDR3 is 15 residues long. CDR3 loop: CASSFGTVDNSPLHF. The CDR3 DNA reads as TGCGCCAGCAGCTTTGGGACAGTAGATAATTCACCCCTCCACTTT.

The V and J genes are TRBV10-3 and TRBJ1-3, with D perhaps TRBD1 (6 bases). V was trimmed by 3 bases and J by 8 bases, leaving 17 bases between them. There are 15 residues in the CDR3. From germline, CDR1 is ENHRY and CDR2 SYGVKD. DNA of the CDR3: TGTGCCATCAGTGAAGCTCGAGGTTCAGGGGACACCATATATTTT. It is translated as CAISEARGSGDTIYF.

The CDR3 bases are TGCGCCAGCAGCTCAGGGGTCGATCAGCCCCAGCATTTT. It translates to CASSSGVDQPQHF. The chain is built from TRBV5-1 and TRBJ1-5, with D perhaps matching TRBD1 (6 bases). Germline V CDR1 and CDR2: SGHRS, YFSETQ. This CDR3 has 13 amino acids. Trimming took 3 bases from V and 5 from J, leaving 9 bases between them.

V usage is TRBV5-1 and J usage is TRBJ2-7; D not resolved. V lost 1 base to trimming and J lost 7 bases, with 9 bases between them. There are 12 residues in the CDR3. Germline CDR1 and CDR2: SGHRS and YFSETQ. This CDR3 is CASSLTVREQYF. CDR3 bases: TGCGCCAGCAGCTTGACGGTTCGTGAGCAGTACTTC.